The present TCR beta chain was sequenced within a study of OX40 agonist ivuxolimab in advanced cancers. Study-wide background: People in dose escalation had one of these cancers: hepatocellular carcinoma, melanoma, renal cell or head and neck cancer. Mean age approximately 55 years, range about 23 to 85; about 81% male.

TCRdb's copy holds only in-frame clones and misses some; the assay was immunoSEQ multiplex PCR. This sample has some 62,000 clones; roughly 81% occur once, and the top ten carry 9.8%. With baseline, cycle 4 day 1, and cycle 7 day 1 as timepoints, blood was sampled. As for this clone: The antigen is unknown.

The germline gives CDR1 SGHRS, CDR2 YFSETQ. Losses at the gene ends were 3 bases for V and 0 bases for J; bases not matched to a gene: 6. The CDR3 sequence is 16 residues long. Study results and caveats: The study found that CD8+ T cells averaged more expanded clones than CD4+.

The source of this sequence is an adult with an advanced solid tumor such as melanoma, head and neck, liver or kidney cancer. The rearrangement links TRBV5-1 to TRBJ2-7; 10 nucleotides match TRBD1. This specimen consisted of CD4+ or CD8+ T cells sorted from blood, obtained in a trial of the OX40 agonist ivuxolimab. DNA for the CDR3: TGCGCCAGCAGCTCAGAGGGACAGGGGCCCTCCTACGAGCAGTACTTC. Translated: CASSSEGQGPSYEQYF.